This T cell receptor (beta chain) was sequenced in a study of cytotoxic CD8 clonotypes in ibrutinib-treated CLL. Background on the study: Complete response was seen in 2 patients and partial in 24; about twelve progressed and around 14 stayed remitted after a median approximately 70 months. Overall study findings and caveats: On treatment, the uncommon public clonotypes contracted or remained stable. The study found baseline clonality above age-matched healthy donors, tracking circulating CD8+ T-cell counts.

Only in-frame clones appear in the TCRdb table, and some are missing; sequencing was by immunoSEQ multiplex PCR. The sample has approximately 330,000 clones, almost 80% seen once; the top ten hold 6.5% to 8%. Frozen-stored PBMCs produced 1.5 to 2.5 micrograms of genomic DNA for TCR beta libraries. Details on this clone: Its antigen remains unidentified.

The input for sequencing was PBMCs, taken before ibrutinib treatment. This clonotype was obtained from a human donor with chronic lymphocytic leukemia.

This chain's CDR3 is CASSQDIGNQPQHF. The CDR3 DNA reads as TGTGCCAGCAGCCAAGATATAGGAAATCAGCCCCAGCATTTT. The chain employs TRBV4-2 and TRBJ1-5; no definite D call. From germline, CDR1 is LGHNA and CDR2 YNFKEQ. Deletions cut 0 bases from V and 4 bases from J, with 7 bases between. The CDR3 loop spans 14 amino acids.